These 17 T cell receptor beta chains were all obtained from the same sample, sequenced in a study of cytomegalovirus exposure and HLA in healthy donors. PCR was performed using 60 Vbeta and 13 Jbeta primers. TCRdb's table, derived via immunoSEQ multiplex PCR, lists solely in-frame clones and lacks some. Here the sample spans roughly 100,000 clones, roughly 13% being singletons. Material: PBMCs. The receptors come from a man aged 40-49 years in good health and CMV-seropositive.

The V call is TRBV6-5, the J call TRBJ1-2; 7 nucleotides agree with TRBD1. V shed 9 bases, J shed 2 bases, and the junction held 3 bases outside the gene matches. There are 12 residues in the CDR3. Per the germline V gene, CDR1 is MNHEY and CDR2 is SVGAGI. The CDR3 bases are TGTGCCAGTCGACAGGGAAACTATGGCTACACCTTC. This gives the protein CASRQGNYGYTF.

The rearrangement uses TRBV20-1 and TRBJ1-2, with a weak D call TRBD1 (6 bases). CDR1 is DFQATT, CDR2 SNEGSKA, per germline (reference sequence). Trimming removed 6 bases from V and 8 bases from J, with 13 bases in between. CDR3 length: 11 amino acids. The CDR3 here is CSAVTGGGYTF. In nucleotides, the CDR3 is TGCAGTGCCGTGACAGGAGGAGGCTACACCTTC.

This chain uses TRBV5-1 with TRBJ2-2, with D possibly TRBD1 on 6 matching bases. The CDR3 has 16 residues. CDR1 and CDR2 from the germline V gene are SGHRS and YFSETQ. The V and J ends lost 2 bases and 4 bases respectively, with 15 bases between them. CDR3 DNA: TGCGCCAGCAGCTTACAGGGTGGAATTGGCACCGGGGAGCTGTTTTTT. Translation gives CASSLQGGIGTGELFF. The whole variable domain, filled in from reference TRBV5-1 and TRBJ2-2, reads KAGVTQTPRYLIKTRGQQVTLSCSPISGHRSVSWYQQTPGQGLQFLFEYFSETQRNKGNFPGRFSGRQFSNSRSEMNVSTLELGDSALYLCASSLQGGIGTGELFFGEGSRLTVL.

This clone was found a few times. The J gene is TRBJ2-7, the V gene TRBV5-1; D not resolved. V was shortened by 4 bases and J by 0 bases, with 11 bases between the two germline ends. CDR1 is SGHRS and CDR2 is YFSETQ in the germline V gene. The CDR3 totals 14 residues. CDR3 bases: TGCGCCAGCAGCCGGCACACTACCTCCTACGAGCAGTACTTC. This sequence encodes CASSRHTTSYEQYF.

The J gene is TRBJ2-5, the V gene TRBV9, with a weak D call TRBD1 (6 bases). This CDR3 has 16 residues. Germline values: CDR1 SGDLS, CDR2 YYNGEE. The ends were cut back, 0 bases at V and 4 bases at J, with 16 bases in the middle. The CDR3, as DNA: TGTGCCAGCAGCGTAGCTATGACAGGAACGTTAGAGACCCAGTACTTC. Its translation: CASSVAMTGTLETQYF.

On this clone: Other DNA sequences within the sample encode an identical CDR3. V and J are TRBV18 and TRBJ2-7, with D possibly being TRBD2 (5 bases). The CDR3 runs 14 residues. The germline CDR1 and CDR2 sequences are KGHSH and LQKENI. V was trimmed by 0 bases and J by 6 bases, leaving 12 bases between them. CDR3 amino acids: CASSPPTRGGEQYF. The CDR3 nucleotides read TGTGCCAGCTCACCACCAACACGGGGTGGCGAGCAGTACTTC.

There are a few counts of this clone. The chain is built from TRBV5-1 and TRBJ2-3; D is possibly TRBD1 (5 bases). Between the trimmed V and J ends, which lost 4 bases and 2 bases, there was a span of 11 bases. The germline V gene encodes CDR1 SGHRS and CDR2 YFSETQ. CDR3 size: 14 residues. Here the CDR3 DNA reads TGCGCCAGCAGCGCTGACAGTCCCACAGATACGCAGTATTTT. This codes for CASSADSPTDTQYF.

The chain links TRBV28 to TRBJ2-1; 12 bases are a match to TRBD2. The length of the CDR3 is 16 residues. Looked up from germline, CDR1 is MDHEN and CDR2 is SYDVKM. V dropped 4 bases and J dropped 2; count of bases not matched to a gene: 3. This CDR3 reads CASSSTSGGPYNEQFF. The CDR3 nucleotides are TGTGCCAGCAGTTCGACTAGCGGGGGTCCCTACAATGAGCAGTTCTTC.

As DNA, the CDR3 is TGTGCCAGCAGTGGGGGACTAGCGGGAGAGTTATATCAGTTCTTC. Translating it yields CASSGGLAGELYQFF. The gene calls are TRBV6-5 and TRBJ2-1, with 14 nucleotides matching TRBD2. V gave up 5 bases and J gave up 13 bases; unmatched junction bases: 10. This CDR3 is 15 amino acids long. Germline assignment: CDR1 MNHEY and CDR2 SVGAGI.

This clone was seen more than once but under ten times. The chain combines TRBV7-9 with TRBJ1-1; tentatively, D is TRBD1 (6 bases). Trimming pared 1 base from V and 4 bases from J, leaving 19 bases between. Germline CDR1 and CDR2: SEHNR and FQNEAQ (reference sequence). This CDR3 comprises 17 residues. The CDR3 sequence: CASSLDIGGHWITEAFF. Here the CDR3 DNA reads TGTGCCAGCAGCTTAGATATCGGGGGGCACTGGATCACTGAAGCTTTCTTT.

The V gene is TRBV5-1, the J gene TRBJ2-5; 11 nucleotides line up with TRBD2. With V trimmed by 0 bases and J by 4 bases, 8 bases remained unmatched. The CDR3 length is 17 residues. CDR1 SGHRS and CDR2 YFSETQ come from the germline V gene. The CDR3 nucleotides are TGCGCCAGCAGCTTGGAGGCTAGCGGGAGGAGCGGAGAGACCCAGTACTTC. It translates to CASSLEASGRSGETQYF.

There are a few counts of this clone. The chain couples TRBV4-1 to TRBJ2-2, with D possibly TRBD2 on 6 matching bases. Germline-derived CDR1 and CDR2 are MGHRA and YSYEKL. The ends were cut back, 0 bases at V and 0 bases at J, with 11 bases in the middle. The CDR3 contains 17 residues. The CDR3: CASSQEYSGANTGELFF. The CDR3 coding sequence is TGCGCCAGCAGCCAAGAATATAGCGGTGCGAACACCGGGGAGCTGTTTTTT.

The CDR3, as DNA: TGTGCCAGCACCAGCCTCCTAGCCCGGAGCGAGCAGTACTTC. Encoded protein: CASTSLLARSEQYF. This chain links TRBV28 with TRBJ2-7; D might be TRBD2 (5 bases). V lost 7 bases to trimming and J lost 6 bases, with 19 bases between them. CDR1 MDHEN and CDR2 SYDVKM come from the germline V gene. The CDR3 is 14 residues long.

The chain uses TRBV25-1 and TRBJ1-1; D gene uncertain. Germline V gene data show CDR1 as MGHDK and CDR2 as SYGVNS. The CDR3 covers 12 residues. Between the trimmed V and J ends, which lost 4 bases and 0 bases, there was a span of 3 bases. This chain's CDR3 is CASSVVNTEAFF. Here the CDR3 DNA reads TGTGCCAGCAGTGTAGTGAACACTGAAGCTTTCTTT.

This clone appeared a few times. V usage is TRBV5-1 and J usage is TRBJ2-7; TRBD1 aligns across 9 bases. The V gene end was trimmed by 6 bases and the J gene end by 1 base; junction bases not matched to a gene: 5. Per the germline V gene, CDR1 is SGHRS and CDR2 is YFSETQ. The CDR3 has 14 amino acids. For the CDR3, the DNA is TGCGCCAGCACGGGACAGGGAGGATCCTACGAGCAGTACTTC. This encodes CASTGQGGSYEQYF. Drawing the rest from reference TRBV5-1 and TRBJ2-7, the complete variable domain is KAGVTQTPRYLIKTRGQQVTLSCSPISGHRSVSWYQQTPGQGLQFLFEYFSETQRNKGNFPGRFSGRQFSNSRSEMNVSTLELGDSALYLCASTGQGGSYEQYFGPGTRLTVT.

The chain links TRBV30 to TRBJ1-2; TRBD1 matches 11 bases. The germline V gene has CDR1 GTSNPN and CDR2 SVGIG (reference sequence). This CDR3 comprises 13 residues. V dropped 7 bases and J dropped 6; count of bases not matched to a gene: 7. The CDR3 region has the DNA TGTGCCTTTTCGGACAGGGGGCTGGATGGCTACACCTTC. It translates to CAFSDRGLDGYTF.

This clone came up a few times. The V call is TRBV4-2, the J call TRBJ2-1; 9 bases align to TRBD2. Germline CDR1 LGHNA, CDR2 YNFKEQ. Trimming took 8 bases from V and 7 from J; bases not matched to a gene: 6. The CDR3 covers 13 residues. CDR3 in amino acids: CASRREGQNEQFF. CDR3 coding DNA: TGTGCCAGCCGGCGGGAGGGCCAGAATGAGCAGTTCTTC.